This T cell receptor beta chain was captured in a study of blood T cells in healthy people across ages. General study findings and limits: Underestimates were what the diversity estimates from one million T cells were considered to be.

Germline CDR1 and CDR2: MNHEY and SVGEGT. V lost 0 bases and J lost 3; bases outside the gene matches: 12. This CDR3 comprises 19 residues. This clonotype was recorded a few times. Its target is unknown. The authors ran a second PCR of 7 to 11 cycles using a sample-barcoded 5' primer and a J-beta primer mix. CDR3-containing paired-end reads numbered at least 2.5 million in each sample. TCRdb ran MiXCR on the 5' RACE reads and lists one entry per CDR3 protein. The sample shows 450,000 to 700,000 distinct CDR3 sequences, 25% to 30% of them seen only once. Donor samples were obtained from healthy Caucasian individuals from Russia, aged about 6 to 100. Extraction yielded at least 6 micrograms of total RNA per sample.

This TCR came from a woman aged 70-85 years in good health. The chain links TRBV6-2 or TRBV6-3 to TRBJ1-1; TRBD1 matches 11 bases. The sequenced material came from blood. DNA for the CDR3: TGTGCCAGCAGTTACTCAATGGACAGGGGGCGATATCGGGACACTGAAGCTTTCTTT. Its protein is CASSYSMDRGRYRDTEAFF.